This T cell receptor beta chain was documented in a study of T cell responses to AZD1222 COVID-19 vaccine. Study-level findings and limits: Clonal diversity was possibly underestimated, and white British individuals and females predominated among donors. Unmutated regions of variants are reportedly targeted by nearly half of spike-specific TCRs.

The assay was immunoSEQ multiplex PCR, and TCRdb's table has in-frame clones only and misses some. This table has some 150,000 clones, more than 90% appearing once. On this clone itself: Its antigen is not known.

This CDR3 has 15 amino acids. Trimming pared 1 base from V and 1 base from J, leaving 10 bases between. Germline loops: CDR1 SGHVS, CDR2 FNYEAQ. The J gene is TRBJ1-2, the V gene TRBV7-6; D is undetermined. Sequences were derived from peripheral blood, sampled 28 days after the second AZD1222 dose. The sequence derives from an adult who received the AZD1222 COVID-19 vaccine. CDR3 amino acids: CASSLGRPNNYGYTF. The DNA for the CDR3 is TGTGCCAGCAGCTTAGGCCGGCCTAATAACTATGGCTACACCTTC.